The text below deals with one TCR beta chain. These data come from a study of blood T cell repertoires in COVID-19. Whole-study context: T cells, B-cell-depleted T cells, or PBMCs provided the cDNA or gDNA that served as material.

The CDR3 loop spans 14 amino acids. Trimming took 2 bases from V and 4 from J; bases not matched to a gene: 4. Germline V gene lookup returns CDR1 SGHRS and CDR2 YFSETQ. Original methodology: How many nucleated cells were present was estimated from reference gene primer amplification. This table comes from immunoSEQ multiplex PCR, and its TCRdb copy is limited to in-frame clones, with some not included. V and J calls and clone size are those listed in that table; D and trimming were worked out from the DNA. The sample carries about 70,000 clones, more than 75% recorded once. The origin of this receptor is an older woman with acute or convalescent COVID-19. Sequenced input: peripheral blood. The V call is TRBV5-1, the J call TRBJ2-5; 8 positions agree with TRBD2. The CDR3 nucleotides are TGCGCCAGCAGCTTTCAAGCGGGGGTAGAGACCCAGTACTTC. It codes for CASSFQAGVETQYF.